The entry below gives a single T cell receptor (beta chain) sequence along with its context. Its cognate antigen is unknown. Both 60 Vbeta primers and 13 Jbeta primers went into the PCR. Data came from immunoSEQ multiplex PCR; TCRdb stores just in-frame clones and leaves some out. This table has about 130,000 clones, 80% appearing once. The sample originates from a study of cytomegalovirus exposure and HLA in healthy donors. At the level of the study: Among roughly 180 million T cells, an earlier analysis found roughly 120 million unique TCR beta sequences.

It was healthy bone marrow donors who served as donors. Germline CDR1 reads SNHLY; CDR2 reads FYNNEI. The length of the CDR3 is 17 residues. Study-level findings and limits: Available immune exposure information covered CMV serostatus only. Sequencing had likely introduced a cluster of highly shared sequence variants as an artifact.

The V call is TRBV2, the J call TRBJ2-5, with TRBD2 matching 7 bases. The J call may be in error: the DNA end matches TRBJ2-7 better. The sequencing input was PBMCs. The origin of this receptor is a woman in her forties in good health and CMV-seronegative. The chain's CDR3 is CASSELSGGVGDYEQYF. CDR3 in DNA: TGTGCCAGCAGTGAATTGAGTGGGGGGGTTGGGGACTACGAGCAGTACTTC.